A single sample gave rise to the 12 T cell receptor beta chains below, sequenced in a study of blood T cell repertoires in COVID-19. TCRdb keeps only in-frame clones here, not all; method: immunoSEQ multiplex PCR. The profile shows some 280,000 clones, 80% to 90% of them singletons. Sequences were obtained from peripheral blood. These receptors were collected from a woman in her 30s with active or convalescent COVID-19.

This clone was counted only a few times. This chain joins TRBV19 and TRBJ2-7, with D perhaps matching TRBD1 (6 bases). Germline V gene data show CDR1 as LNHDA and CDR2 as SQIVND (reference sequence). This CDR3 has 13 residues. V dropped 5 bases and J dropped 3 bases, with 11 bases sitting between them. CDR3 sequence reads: CASSEQGRYEQYF. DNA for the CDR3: TGTGCCAGTAGTGAACAGGGCCGCTACGAGCAGTACTTC.

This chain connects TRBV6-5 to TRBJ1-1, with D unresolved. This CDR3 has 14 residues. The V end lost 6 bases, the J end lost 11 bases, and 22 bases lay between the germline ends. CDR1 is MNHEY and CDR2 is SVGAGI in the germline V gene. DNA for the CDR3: TGTGCCAGCAGCCCCAACCTAGCGGGGTCGATTGCTTTCTTT. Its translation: CASSPNLAGSIAFF.

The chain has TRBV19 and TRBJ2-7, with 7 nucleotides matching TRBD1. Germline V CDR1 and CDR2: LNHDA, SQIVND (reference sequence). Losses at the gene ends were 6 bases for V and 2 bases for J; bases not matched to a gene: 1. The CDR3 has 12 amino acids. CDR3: CASRTGTYEQYF. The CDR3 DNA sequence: TGTGCCAGTAGGACAGGGACCTACGAGCAGTACTTC.

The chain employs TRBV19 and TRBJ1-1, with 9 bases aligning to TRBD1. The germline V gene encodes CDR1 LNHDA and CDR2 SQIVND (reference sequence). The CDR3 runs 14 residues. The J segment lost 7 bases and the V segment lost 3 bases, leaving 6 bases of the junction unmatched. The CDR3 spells CASSIRRTGVEAFF. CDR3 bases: TGTGCCAGTAGTATTAGAAGGACAGGGGTTGAAGCTTTCTTT.

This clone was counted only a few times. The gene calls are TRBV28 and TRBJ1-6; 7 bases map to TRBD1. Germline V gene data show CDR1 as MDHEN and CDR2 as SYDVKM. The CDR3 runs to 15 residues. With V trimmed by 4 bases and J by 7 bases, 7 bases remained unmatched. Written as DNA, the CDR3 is TGTGCCAGCAGTTGGGGACAGAGGTGGAATTCACCCCTCCACTTT. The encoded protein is CASSWGQRWNSPLHF.

CDR3 residues: CASSIQIKNSPLHF. CDR3 coding DNA: TGTGCCAGTAGTATCCAGATAAAGAATTCACCCCTCCACTTT. The rearrangement uses TRBV19 and TRBJ1-6; no reliable D call. CDR1 is LNHDA, CDR2 SQIVND, per germline (reference sequence). CDR3 size: 14 residues. Deletions cut 3 bases from V and 7 bases from J, with 10 bases between.

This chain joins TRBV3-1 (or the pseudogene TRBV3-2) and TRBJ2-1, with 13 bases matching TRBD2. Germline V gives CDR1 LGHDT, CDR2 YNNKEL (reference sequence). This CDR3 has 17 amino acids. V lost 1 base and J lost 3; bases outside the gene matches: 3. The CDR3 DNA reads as TGTGCCAGCAGCCAAGGACTAGCGGGGGGCCTCTACAATGAGCAGTTCTTC. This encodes CASSQGLAGGLYNEQFF.

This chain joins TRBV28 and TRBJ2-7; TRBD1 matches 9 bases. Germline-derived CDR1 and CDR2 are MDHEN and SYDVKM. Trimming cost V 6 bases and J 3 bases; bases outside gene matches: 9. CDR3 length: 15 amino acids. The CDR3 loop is CASRTSGQGGYEQYF. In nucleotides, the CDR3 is TGTGCCAGCAGGACATCGGGACAGGGAGGCTACGAGCAGTACTTC.

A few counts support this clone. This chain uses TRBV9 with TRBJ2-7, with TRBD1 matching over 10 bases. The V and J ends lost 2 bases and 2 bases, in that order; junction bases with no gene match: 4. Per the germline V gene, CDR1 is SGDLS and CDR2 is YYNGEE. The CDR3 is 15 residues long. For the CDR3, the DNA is TGTGCCAGCAGCGTCGGGACAGGGGAGGCCTACGAGCAGTACTTC. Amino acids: CASSVGTGEAYEQYF. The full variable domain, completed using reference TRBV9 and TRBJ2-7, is DSGVTQTPKHLITATGQRVTLRCSPRSGDLSVYWYQQSLDQGLQFLIQYYNGEERAKGNILERFSAQQFPDLHSELNLSSLELGDSALYFCASSVGTGEAYEQYFGPGTRLTVT.

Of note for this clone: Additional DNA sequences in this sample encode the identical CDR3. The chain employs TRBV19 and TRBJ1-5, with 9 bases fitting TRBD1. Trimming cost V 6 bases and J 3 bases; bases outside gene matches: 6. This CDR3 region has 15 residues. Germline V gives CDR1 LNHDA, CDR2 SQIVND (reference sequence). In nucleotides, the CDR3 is TGTGCCAGTAGCCCCGGACAGGGGTCCAATCAGCCCCAGCATTTT. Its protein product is CASSPGQGSNQPQHF.

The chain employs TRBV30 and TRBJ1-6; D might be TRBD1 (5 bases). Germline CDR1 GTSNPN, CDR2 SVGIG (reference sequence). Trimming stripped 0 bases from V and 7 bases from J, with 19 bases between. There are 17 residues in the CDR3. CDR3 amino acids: CAWSVPFKGERNSPLHF. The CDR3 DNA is TGTGCCTGGAGTGTACCTTTTAAAGGGGAACGGAATTCACCCCTCCACTTT.

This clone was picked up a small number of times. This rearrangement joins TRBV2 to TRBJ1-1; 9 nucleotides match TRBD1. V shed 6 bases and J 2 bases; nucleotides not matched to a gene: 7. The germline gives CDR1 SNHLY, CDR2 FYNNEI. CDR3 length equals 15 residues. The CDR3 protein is CASRLQGAGNTEAFF. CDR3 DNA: TGTGCCAGCAGACTACAGGGGGCGGGCAACACTGAAGCTTTCTTT.